A single sample is the source of the 3 T cell receptor beta chains below, sequenced in a study of CD8 T cells in ankylosing spondylitis. Study-level findings and limits: Blood of patients with ankylosing spondylitis appeared to be characterized by a TCR beta motif of 8 or 9 highly homologous variants.

TCRdb used MiXCR to reprocess the 5' RACE reads, holding one entry per CDR3 protein. The table records roughly 470,000 distinct CDR3 sequences, roughly 25% of them present only once. No cognate antigen is known for these TCRs. The sequenced sample was blood, either unsorted or a sorted T cell fraction (not recorded which). The receptors shown here come from a male donor with ankylosing spondylitis.

This clonotype occurred a few times. The J gene is TRBJ2-7, the V gene TRBV5-1; 8 bases map to TRBD1. Unmatched junction bases numbered 8, after V lost 3 bases and J lost 3 bases. Germline V gene sequence: CDR1 SGHRS, CDR2 YFSETQ. The length of the CDR3 is 15 residues. CDR3 sequence reads: CASSYRTGIDYEQYF. In DNA, the CDR3 is TGCGCCAGCAGCTACCGGACAGGGATAGACTACGAGCAGTACTTC.

This clonotype was observed a handful of times. This rearrangement joins TRBV5-1 to TRBJ2-3; D is perhaps TRBD1 (6 bases). Germline V gene lookup returns CDR1 SGHRS and CDR2 YFSETQ. V was clipped by 6 bases and J by 2 bases, with 16 bases between them. CDR3 length: 15 amino acids. The CDR3 DNA reads as TGCGCCAGCAACGGGGCAGGGGTGTCCACAGATACGCAGTATTTT. Its translation: CASNGAGVSTDTQYF.

The chain links TRBV24-1 to TRBJ2-1; D is tentatively TRBD1 or TRBD2 (6 bases each). Per the germline V gene, CDR1 is KGHDR and CDR2 is SFDVKD. This CDR3 is built from 15 residues. Trimming removed 1 base from V and 10 bases from J, with 16 bases in between. CDR3 in DNA: TGTGCCACCAGTGATTTTCGGGGGCGGGCGTTAGAGCAGTTCTTC. This sequence encodes CATSDFRGRALEQFF.